This TCR beta chain was captured by sequencing in a study of T cell repertoires in cytomegalovirus infection (dated by TCRdb to between 2018 and 2021). Regarding the research as a whole: Alongside well-studied HLA-B-restricted epitopes, the peptide stimulations were aimed at recently identified HLA-C-restricted CMV epitopes, whose presentation resists viral immunomodulation. Donor HLA type was relevant to the analysis, as public TCR beta signatures indicated carriage of CMV infection together with the matching HLA type.

The treatment or condition label of this sample denotes: in vitro stimulation with specific CMV peptide epitopes to enrich CMV-specific T cells. Overall study results and their limits: In both this cohort and an independent 352-donor cohort, the cumulative frequency of public TCR beta family members distinguished carriers of CMV infection plus the relevant HLA type. The ex vivo response was dominated by HLA-C-restricted CMV-specific TCR beta clonotypes, which also provided the single most frequent clonotype in two of eight donors.

Instrument used: Illumina HiSeq 1500. The raw public reads went through TCRdb reprocessing: fastp at Q25, MiXCR clone calling, in-frame beta chains kept. All rows with the same CDR3 protein become a single entry with the most common DNA and genes. The sample data list approximately 770,000 distinct CDR3 sequences, and almost 30% of these were observed just once. The ten top clones hold over 10% of the sample. CDR1 LNHDA and CDR2 SQIVND are derived from the germline V gene (reference sequence). Relative to germline, V is 3 bases shorter and J is 0 bases shorter, with 11 bases between their ends. Including cysteine and phenylalanine, the CDR3 has 15 amino acids. Only the CDR3 DNA is retained, 45 bases long and in frame from the first base. Concerning this clonotype itself: Its antigen is not yet known. There are no base qualities to consult, and no much larger clone falls within one base.

The source is a human donor in good health (CMV status not recorded). Some clones in this sample may be carry-over from other donors' samples. The specimen was cultured CD8+ T cells from PBMCs, collected from culture after CMV antigen stimulation. The rearranged segments are TRBV19 and TRBJ1-2; 6 matching bases give a weak D call of TRBD1. The DNA sequence follows: TGTGCCAGTAGTATCCGACAGGAGACTAACTATGGCTACACCTTC. Translated, this gives CASSIRQETNYGYTF.